The sequence of this T cell receptor beta chain was determined in a study of cytomegalovirus exposure and HLA in healthy donors. Points from the study as a whole: Within an earlier analysis, most TCR beta V segments proved productive either about 87% or about 30% of the time. Equally common other TCR beta chains were less clonally expanded than HLA-associated ones, a later analysis found. Sequencing depth roughly uniform across donors was assumed in presence/absence analyses.

Use of 60 Vbeta and 13 Jbeta primers characterized the PCR. The table came from immunoSEQ multiplex PCR; TCRdb's copy has only in-frame clones and leaves some out. This table has about 120,000 clones, about 15% appearing once. A note on this clone: Its antigen is as yet unknown.

The TCR comes from a female donor in good health and CMV-seropositive. Sequencing was done on a sample of PBMCs.

The CDR3 sequence: CASSLGSGRVPYEQYF. CDR3 nucleotide sequence: TGTGCCAGCAGCTTGGGGAGCGGGAGGGTACCCTACGAGCAGTACTTC. The genes are TRBV7-2 and TRBJ2-7; 10 bases map to TRBD2. The CDR3 is made up of 16 amino acids. Germline V gene sequence: CDR1 SGHTA, CDR2 FQGNSA. The V segment lost 3 bases and the J segment 2 bases; nucleotides outside the gene matches: 7.